This TCR beta chain derives from a study of shared clonotypes between healthy human individuals. The V and J ends lost 2 bases and 3 bases respectively, with 13 bases between them. Looked up from germline, CDR1 is SNHLY and CDR2 is FYNNEI. This CDR3 has 15 residues. Healthy HIV-negative adults with no recent acute infections or vaccinations were recruited as donors. Samples left unsorted employed about 90 million PBMCs for genomic DNA. Sequencing was performed with immunoSEQ multiplex PCR; in TCRdb, only in-frame clones are kept and a portion is missing. The sample lists 470,000 or so clones; 60% to 80% were seen once.

The chain links TRBV2 to TRBJ1-1; possibly TRBD1 for D (6 bases). The sequenced sample consisted of PBMCs. The receptor was isolated from a woman in her forties in good health. Some clones in this sample may be carry-over from other donors' samples. The CDR3 sequence is CASSEYGAGDTEAFF. CDR3 bases: TGTGCCAGCAGTGAATATGGCGCAGGGGACACTGAAGCTTTCTTT.